This T cell receptor beta chain was recovered during a study of cytomegalovirus exposure and HLA in healthy donors. PCR amplification relied on 60 Vbeta primers (plus 13 Jbeta primers). The assay was immunoSEQ multiplex PCR, and TCRdb's table has in-frame clones only and misses some. The sample lists 100,000 or so clones; around 85% were seen once. CDR3 length: 14 residues. Germline lookup yields CDR1 LGHNA and CDR2 YNFKEQ. The J segment lost 5 bases and the V segment lost 7 bases, leaving 5 bases of the junction unmatched. Study results and limitations: Most sequenced TCRs were rare (though some public TCRs occurred in many donors). Trimming of TCR beta V- and J-genes showed a link, identified in a later analysis, to a missense DCLRE1C variant.

A remark on this clone: Antigen: not known.

Donors had nominal health at sampling but likely had unrecorded immune exposures. The genes are TRBV4-2 and TRBJ1-4; 9 bases map to TRBD1. The sequence came from a man aged 40-50 years in good health and CMV-seropositive. The sequenced sample was PBMCs. CDR3 residues: CASNWDRENEKLFF. The CDR3, as DNA: TGTGCCAGCAACTGGGACAGGGAGAATGAAAAACTGTTTTTT.